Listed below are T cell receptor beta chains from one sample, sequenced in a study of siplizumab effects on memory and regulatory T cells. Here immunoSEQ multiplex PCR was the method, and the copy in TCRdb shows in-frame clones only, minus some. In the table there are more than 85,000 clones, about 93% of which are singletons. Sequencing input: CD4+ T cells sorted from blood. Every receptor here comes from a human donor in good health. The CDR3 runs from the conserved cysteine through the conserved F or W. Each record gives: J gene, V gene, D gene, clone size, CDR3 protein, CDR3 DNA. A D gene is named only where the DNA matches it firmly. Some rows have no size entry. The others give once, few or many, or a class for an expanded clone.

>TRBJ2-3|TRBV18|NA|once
CASSPPERDTQYF
TGTGCCAGCTCACCTCCGGAGAGAGATACGCAGTATTTT
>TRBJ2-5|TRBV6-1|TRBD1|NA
CASGTGGKGETQYF
TGTGCCAGCGGGACAGGGGGCAAGGGAGAGACCCAGTACTTC
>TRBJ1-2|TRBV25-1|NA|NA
CASSEYIRYTF
TGTGCCAGCAGTGAATATATACGCTACACCTTC
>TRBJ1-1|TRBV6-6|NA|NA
CASSILTEAFF
TGTGCCAGCAGTATTCTCACTGAAGCTTTCTTT
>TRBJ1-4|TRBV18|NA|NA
CASSPQGEGQLFF
TGTGCCAGCTCACCACAGGGGGAGGGACAACTGTTTTTT
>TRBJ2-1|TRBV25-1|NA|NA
CASSGVNEQFF
TGTGCCAGCAGTGGGGTCAATGAGCAGTTCTTC
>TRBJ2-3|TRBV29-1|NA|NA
CTTGRESADTQYF
TGCACCACGGGTCGGGAGAGTGCAGATACGCAGTATTTT
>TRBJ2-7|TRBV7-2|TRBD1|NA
CASSVDRGYEQYF
TGTGCCAGCAGCGTTGACAGGGGCTACGAGCAGTACTTC
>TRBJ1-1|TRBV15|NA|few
CATSREVRVNTEAFF
TGTGCCACCAGCAGGGAGGTCAGGGTGAACACTGAAGCTTTCTTT
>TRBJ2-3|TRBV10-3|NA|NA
CAISEMTSGADTQYF
TGTGCCATCAGTGAGATGACTAGTGGCGCAGATACGCAGTATTTT